The 16 T cell receptor beta chains given below trace back to one sample, sequenced in a study of multiple sclerosis patients with progressive multifocal leukoencephalopathy. Using immunoSEQ multiplex PCR, the repertoire was profiled, and TCRdb retains in-frame clones only, with some absent. The profile shows roughly 32,000 clones, approximately 90% of them singletons. Time point noted: time of PML onset. Source: PBMCs, taken from a patient treated with natalizumab. These receptors were collected from a woman aged 40 to 49 with progressive multifocal leukoencephalopathy.

The chain employs TRBV7-9 and TRBJ1-3; D is perhaps TRBD1 (6 bases). The CDR3 totals 15 residues. Trimming pared 2 bases from V and 0 bases from J, leaving 8 bases between. Germline CDR1 and CDR2: SEHNR and FQNEAQ (reference sequence). In nucleotides, the CDR3 is TGTGCCAGCAGCTTAAGGGACAACTCTGGAAACACCATATATTTT. It yields the protein CASSLRDNSGNTIYF.

The chain recombines TRBV28 with TRBJ2-1; 7 bases match TRBD1. This CDR3 has 16 residues. Germline CDR1 MDHEN, CDR2 SYDVKM. Trimming took 10 bases from V and 7 from J; bases not matched to a gene: 19. The chain's CDR3 is CATSRSGTESRNEQFF. The CDR3 DNA reads as TGTGCCACCTCTCGAAGTGGGACAGAATCGAGGAATGAGCAGTTCTTC. The full variable domain, its missing parts supplied by reference TRBV28 and TRBJ2-1, is DVKVTQSSRYLVKRTGEKVFLECVQDMDHENMFWYRQDPGLGLRLIYFSYDVKMKEKGDIPEGYSVSREKKERFSLILESASTNQTSMYLCATSRSGTESRNEQFFGPGTRLTVL.

The rearrangement joins TRBV20-1 to TRBJ1-1; D gene unclear. The V gene lost 1 base and the J gene lost 2 bases, with 2 bases spanning the gap. The germline V gene encodes CDR1 DFQATT and CDR2 SNEGSKA (reference sequence). The CDR3 has 11 amino acids. For the CDR3, the DNA is TGCAGTGCTAGAGTTAACACTGAAGCTTTCTTT. It is translated as CSARVNTEAFF.

The chain carries TRBV12-5 and TRBJ2-5; unclear D gene. The germline gives CDR1 LGHNT, CDR2 FRNRAP. Trimming shortened V by 7 bases and J by 0 bases, and 3 bases separated the two germline ends. The CDR3 extends over 11 amino acids. CDR3 sequence: CASAYQETQYF. Written as DNA, the CDR3 is TGTGCTAGTGCCTACCAAGAGACCCAGTACTTC.

A note on this clone: Different DNA sequences within this sample yield the same CDR3. The V and J genes are TRBV30 and TRBJ2-5; TRBD1 matches at 11 bases. The CDR3 runs to 13 residues. V was clipped by 5 bases and J by 5 bases; unmatched bases: 4. Germline loops: CDR1 GTSNPN, CDR2 SVGIG (reference sequence). CDR3 sequence (DNA): TGTGCCTGGCGGGGGGACAGGGGGGAGACCCAGTACTTC. This encodes CAWRGDRGETQYF.

Only one count was recorded for this clone. This chain joins TRBV12-5 and TRBJ2-7; D possibly matches TRBD1 or TRBD2 (5 bases each). The CDR3 is 12 residues long. Trimming took off 8 bases at V and 3 bases at J, with 11 bases between the two ends. Germline CDR1 is LGHNT and CDR2 is FRNRAP. The CDR3 DNA reads as TGTGCTAGTAGGGGACGTAACTACGAGCAGTACTTC. Protein: CASRGRNYEQYF.

This sequence joins TRBV20-1 and TRBJ2-1, with D unresolved. Per the germline V gene, CDR1 is DFQATT and CDR2 is SNEGSKA (reference sequence). V gave up 2 bases and J gave up 9 bases, with 8 bases separating them. The CDR3 covers 11 residues. CDR3 in amino acids: CSARKGIEQFF. The DNA of the CDR3 is TGCAGTGCTAGAAAGGGTATTGAGCAGTTCTTC.

V gene TRBV14 combines with J gene TRBJ2-7; D gene ambiguous. V dropped 1 base and J dropped 6 bases, with 4 bases sitting between them. This CDR3 spans 11 amino acids. CDR1 and CDR2 (germline): SGHDN, FVKESK. This chain's CDR3 is CASSQVGEQYF. CDR3 nucleotide sequence: TGTGCCAGCAGCCAAGTTGGCGAGCAGTACTTC.

V and J are TRBV14 and TRBJ2-1; tentatively, D is TRBD2 (5 bases). V gave up 1 base and J gave up 8 bases, with 21 bases separating them. This CDR3 contains 17 residues. The germline gives CDR1 SGHDN, CDR2 FVKESK. CDR3 sequence reads: CASSQAGSNPGIDEQFF. CDR3 coding DNA: TGTGCCAGCAGCCAAGCAGGAAGTAATCCGGGGATCGATGAGCAGTTCTTC.

Points on this clone: Other DNA sequences in the sample encode the same CDR3. The V and J genes are TRBV28 and TRBJ1-1, with TRBD1 matching 9 bases. Trimming removed 1 base from V and 1 base from J; junction bases left unmatched: 1. The length of the CDR3 is 15 residues. CDR1 and CDR2 from the germline V gene are MDHEN and SYDVKM. The CDR3 here is CASSLSTGGNTEAFF. The CDR3 DNA reads TGTGCCAGCAGTTTATCGACAGGGGGGAACACTGAAGCTTTCTTT. The full variable domain, rest sourced from reference TRBV28 and TRBJ1-1, is DVKVTQSSRYLVKRTGEKVFLECVQDMDHENMFWYRQDPGLGLRLIYFSYDVKMKEKGDIPEGYSVSREKKERFSLILESASTNQTSMYLCASSLSTGGNTEAFFGQGTRLTVV.

The chain couples TRBV7-6 to TRBJ1-1, with D hard to call. CDR1 SGHVS and CDR2 FNYEAQ come from the germline V gene. The CDR3 is 13 amino acids. Trimming removed 1 base at V and 1 base at J, with 4 bases between. As DNA, the CDR3 is TGTGCCAGCAGCTTAGGGCGGAACACTGAAGCTTTCTTT. It is translated as CASSLGRNTEAFF.

V and J are TRBV5-1 and TRBJ2-5; 7 nucleotides align to TRBD1. V lost 6 bases to trimming and J lost 4 bases; unmatched junction nucleotides: 18. The length of the CDR3 is 17 residues. Germline loops: CDR1 SGHRS, CDR2 YFSETQ. CDR3 sequence: CASKGRTGALGGETQYF. The CDR3 bases are TGCGCCAGCAAGGGAAGGACAGGCGCATTAGGGGGAGAGACCCAGTACTTC.

This clone was observed a single time. The V gene is TRBV10-2, the J gene TRBJ2-3; D ambiguous. The V gene lost 10 bases and the J gene lost 0 bases, with 11 bases spanning the gap. This CDR3 is 13 amino acids long. Germline V gene data show CDR1 as WSHSY and CDR2 as SAAADI. CDR3 nucleotides: TGCGCCACCGTCGGAGCTAGCACAGATACGCAGTATTTT. It encodes CATVGASTDTQYF.

V gene TRBV21-1 combines with J gene TRBJ1-2. TRBV21-1 is marked as a pseudogene. There are 14 residues in the CDR3. Here the CDR3 reads CASSKVGGDYGYTF. For the CDR3, the DNA is TGTGCCAGCAGCAAAGTCGGGGGGGACTATGGCTACACCTTC.

V usage is TRBV7-9 and J usage is TRBJ1-4; no clear D gene. Germline-derived CDR1 and CDR2 are SEHNR and FQNEAQ (reference sequence). V was pared by 0 bases and J by 3 bases, with 17 bases between. This CDR3 is built from 18 residues. Here the CDR3 reads CASSLAAARGLANEKLFF. The CDR3 region has the DNA TGTGCCAGCAGCTTAGCGGCGGCACGAGGGCTGGCTAATGAAAAACTGTTTTTT. Full variable domain (missing parts from reference TRBV7-9 and TRBJ1-4): DTGVSQNPRHKITKRGQNVTFRCDPISEHNRLYWYRQTLGQGPEFLTYFQNEAQLEKSRLLSDRFSAERPKGSFSTLEIQRTEQGDSAMYLCASSLAAARGLANEKLFFGSGTQLSVL.

This clone came up a few times. The chain is built from TRBV9 and TRBJ1-1, with 12 bases matching TRBD1. Germline V lookup: CDR1 SGDLS, CDR2 YYNGEE. The CDR3 length is 14 residues. J was trimmed by 6 bases and V by 2 bases; bases with no gene match: 2. The CDR3 coding sequence is TGTGCCAGCAGCGTGGGACAGGGGGCGGCTGAAGCTTTCTTT. It encodes CASSVGQGAAEAFF.